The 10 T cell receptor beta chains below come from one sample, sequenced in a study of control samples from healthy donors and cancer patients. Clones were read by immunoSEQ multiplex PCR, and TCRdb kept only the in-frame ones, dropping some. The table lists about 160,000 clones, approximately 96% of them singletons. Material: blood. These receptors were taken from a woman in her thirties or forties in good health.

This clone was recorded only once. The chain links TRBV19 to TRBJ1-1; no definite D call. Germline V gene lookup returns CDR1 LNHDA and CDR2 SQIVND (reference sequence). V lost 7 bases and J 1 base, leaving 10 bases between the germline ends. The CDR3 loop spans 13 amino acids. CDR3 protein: CASTQPENTEAFF. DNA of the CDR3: TGTGCCAGTACCCAACCGGAGAACACTGAAGCTTTCTTT.

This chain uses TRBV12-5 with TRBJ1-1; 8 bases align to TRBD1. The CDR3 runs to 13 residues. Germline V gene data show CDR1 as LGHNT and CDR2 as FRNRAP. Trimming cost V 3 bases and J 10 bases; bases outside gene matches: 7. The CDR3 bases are TGTGCTAGTGGTTTCGCAGACAGGGGTGTAGCTTTCTTT. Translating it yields CASGFADRGVAFF.

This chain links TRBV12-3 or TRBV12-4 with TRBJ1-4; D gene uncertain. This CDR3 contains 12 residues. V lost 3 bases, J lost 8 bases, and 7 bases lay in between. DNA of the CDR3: TGTGCCAGCAGTTTCCGACGGGAAAAACTGTTTTTT. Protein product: CASSFRREKLFF.

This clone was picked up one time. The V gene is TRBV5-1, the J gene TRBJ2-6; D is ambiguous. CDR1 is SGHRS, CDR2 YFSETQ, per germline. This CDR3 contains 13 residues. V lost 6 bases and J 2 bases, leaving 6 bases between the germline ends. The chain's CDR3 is CASTDAGANVLTF. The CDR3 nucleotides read TGCGCCAGCACCGACGCTGGGGCCAACGTCCTGACTTTC.

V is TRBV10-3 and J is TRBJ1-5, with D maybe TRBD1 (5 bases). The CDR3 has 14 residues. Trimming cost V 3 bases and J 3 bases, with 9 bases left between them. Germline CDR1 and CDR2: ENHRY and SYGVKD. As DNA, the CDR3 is TGTGCCATCAGTGACGGGGGGAACAATCAGCCCCAGCATTTT. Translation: CAISDGGNNQPQHF.

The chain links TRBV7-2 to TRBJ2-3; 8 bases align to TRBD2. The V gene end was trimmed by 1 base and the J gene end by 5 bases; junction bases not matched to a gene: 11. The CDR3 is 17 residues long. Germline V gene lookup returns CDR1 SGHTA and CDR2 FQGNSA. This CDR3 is CASSLGLREALRDTQYF. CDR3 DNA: TGTGCCAGCAGCTTAGGGTTGCGGGAGGCGCTAAGAGATACGCAGTATTTT.

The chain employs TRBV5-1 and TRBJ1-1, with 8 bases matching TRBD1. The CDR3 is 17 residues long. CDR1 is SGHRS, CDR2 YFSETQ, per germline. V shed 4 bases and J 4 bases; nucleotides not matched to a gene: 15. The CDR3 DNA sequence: TGCGCCAGCAGCCCAACGGGGGACAGGCTAAGACTCACTGAAGCTTTCTTT. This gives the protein CASSPTGDRLRLTEAFF.

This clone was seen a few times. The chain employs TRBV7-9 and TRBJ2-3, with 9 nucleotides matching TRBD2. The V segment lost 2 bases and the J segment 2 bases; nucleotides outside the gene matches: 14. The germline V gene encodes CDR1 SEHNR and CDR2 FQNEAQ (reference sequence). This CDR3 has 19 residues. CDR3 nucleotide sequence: TGTGCCAGCAGCTTACCACTAGCGGGCGGTGTGTTTTTCACAGATACGCAGTATTTT. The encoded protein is CASSLPLAGGVFFTDTQYF.

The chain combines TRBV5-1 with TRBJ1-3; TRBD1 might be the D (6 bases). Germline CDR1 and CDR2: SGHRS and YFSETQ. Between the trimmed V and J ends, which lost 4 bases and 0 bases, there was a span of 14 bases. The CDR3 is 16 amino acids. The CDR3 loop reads CASSPRQALSGNTIYF. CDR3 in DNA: TGCGCCAGCAGCCCCCGACAGGCTCTCTCTGGAAACACCATATATTTT.

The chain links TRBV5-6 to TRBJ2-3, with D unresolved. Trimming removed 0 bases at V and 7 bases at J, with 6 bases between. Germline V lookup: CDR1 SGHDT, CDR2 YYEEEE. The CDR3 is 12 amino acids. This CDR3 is CASSLDRNTQYF. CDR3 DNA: TGTGCCAGCAGCTTGGATAGGAATACGCAGTATTTT.